This paragraph covers one T cell receptor (beta chain) sequence. The CDR3 is 15 amino acids. Germline V gives CDR1 ENHRY, CDR2 SYGVKD. Trimming took off 5 bases at V and 5 bases at J, with 17 bases between the two ends. The data are from a study of blood T cells in healthy people across ages. For every donor, a draw yielded 9.5 to 10 milliliters of peripheral blood. Total RNA, at least 6 micrograms per sample, came from PBMCs. Primed by a sample-barcoded 5' primer and a J-beta primer mix, a second PCR proceeded for about 7 to 12 cycles. Template switching added a 12-random-nucleotide identifier to every cDNA molecule. Each CDR3 protein gets one entry after TCRdb re-called the 5' RACE reads with MiXCR. Altogether roughly 500,000 distinct CDR3 sequences are present, about 26% being singletons, with the ten largest covering approximately 18%.

Source material: blood. The sequence came from a woman in her seventies in good health. J is TRBJ2-3 and V is TRBV10-3, with D perhaps matching TRBD2 (6 bases). CDR3: CAISLGGLKGDTQYF. DNA for the CDR3: TGTGCCATCAGTCTCGGGGGACTTAAAGGAGATACGCAGTATTTT.